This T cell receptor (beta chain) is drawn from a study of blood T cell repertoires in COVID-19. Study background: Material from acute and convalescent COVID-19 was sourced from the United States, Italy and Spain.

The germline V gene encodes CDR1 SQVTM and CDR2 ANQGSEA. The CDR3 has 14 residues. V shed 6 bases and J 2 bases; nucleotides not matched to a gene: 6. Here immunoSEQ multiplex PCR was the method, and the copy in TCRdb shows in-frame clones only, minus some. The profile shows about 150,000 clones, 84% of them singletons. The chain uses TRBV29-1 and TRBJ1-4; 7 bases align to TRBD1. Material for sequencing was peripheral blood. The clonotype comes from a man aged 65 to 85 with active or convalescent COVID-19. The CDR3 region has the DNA TGCAGCGTACAGGGGAGGTTGACTAATGAAAAACTGTTTTTT. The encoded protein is CSVQGRLTNEKLFF.